This is a list of T cell receptor beta chains from one sample in a study of lymphopenia after photon versus proton radiotherapy. Generated by immunoSEQ multiplex PCR, the TCRdb table keeps only in-frame clones and is missing some. The sample has about 62,000 clones, about nine tenths seen once. Sequencing used peripheral blood, obtained from a patient treated with proton-based radiotherapy. These receptors originate from an elderly man with esophageal cancer. Each CDR3 is given without its conserved first and last residue. Each record gives: clone size, V gene, CDR3 protein. Clone size, where shown, is once, few, many, or a class for clones that have expanded.

abundance: -; v_gene: TRBV7-8; CDR3aa: ASSQTRTSGRVGELF
abundance: -; v_gene: TRBV7-2; CDR3aa: ASSLESSEFETQY
abundance: -; v_gene: TRBV7-2; CDR3aa: ASSLYWGNQPQH
abundance: few; v_gene: TRBV27; CDR3aa: ASSFGSTNEKLF
abundance: -; v_gene: TRBV30; CDR3aa: AWSVQGGNEKLF
abundance: -; v_gene: TRBV10-3; CDR3aa: ATKKQEDSGNTIY
abundance: -; v_gene: TRBV10-1; CDR3aa: ASSRGEGTDTQY
abundance: -; v_gene: TRBV7-3; CDR3aa: ASSPRAGADYNEQF
abundance: -; v_gene: TRBV29-1; CDR3aa: SVEGGGPRGSYEQY
abundance: -; v_gene: TRBV18; CDR3aa: ASSPLPGNSEQY
abundance: -; v_gene: TRBV18; CDR3aa: ASSRRTATNEKLF
abundance: -; v_gene: TRBV7-3; CDR3aa: ASSSGLAGPQETQY
abundance: -; v_gene: TRBV7-8; CDR3aa: ASSPGASMNTEAF
abundance: -; v_gene: TRBV7-8; CDR3aa: ASSSHRQASSYEQY
abundance: -; v_gene: TRBV14; CDR3aa: ASSPGGSYNEQF
abundance: -; v_gene: TRBV19; CDR3aa: ASSMTGDQPQH
abundance: -; v_gene: TRBV7-2; CDR3aa: ASSLFGADNEQF
abundance: few; v_gene: TRBV18; CDR3aa: ASSPLGQGYT
abundance: once; v_gene: TRBV2; CDR3aa: ASSARERETQY
abundance: -; v_gene: TRBV6-5; CDR3aa: ASSYSRVGTEAF
abundance: once; v_gene: TRBV2; CDR3aa: AGVEAF
abundance: -; v_gene: TRBV7-9; CDR3aa: ASSGFHEQY
abundance: -; v_gene: TRBV4-3; CDR3aa: ASSQDVIRQFYGYT
abundance: -; v_gene: TRBV7-6; CDR3aa: ASSLGPSSGNTIY
abundance: -; v_gene: TRBV10-3; CDR3aa: AISPGVNQPQH
abundance: -; v_gene: TRBV5-4; CDR3aa: ASSQLGGSPTADTQY
abundance: -; v_gene: TRBV7-2; CDR3aa: ASSLSWGEQY
abundance: -; v_gene: TRBV4-1; CDR3aa: ASSPEGAASYEQY
abundance: -; v_gene: TRBV7-2; CDR3aa: ASSLPSGRGKTYEQF
abundance: -; v_gene: TRBV19; CDR3aa: ASSTQDRNPYEQY
abundance: once; v_gene: TRBV4-1; CDR3aa: ASSLKGSGQVNTGELF
abundance: -; v_gene: TRBV18; CDR3aa: ASSQTDRGANYGYT
abundance: few; v_gene: TRBV6-5; CDR3aa: ASRTNGQGVVEQY
abundance: -; v_gene: TRBV4-1; CDR3aa: ASSQERGRGLHNEQF
abundance: -; v_gene: TRBV4-3; CDR3aa: ASSQGPYTYEQY
abundance: -; v_gene: TRBV4-3; CDR3aa: ASSPGRGTDTQY
abundance: -; v_gene: TRBV4-2; CDR3aa: ASSQDRGLSGANVLT
abundance: -; v_gene: TRBV4-3; CDR3aa: ASSQAVGGYEQY
abundance: -; v_gene: TRBV5-6; CDR3aa: ASSFEGLYTEAF
abundance: -; v_gene: TRBV7-2; CDR3aa: ASSRTWTGYEKLF
abundance: -; v_gene: TRBV18; CDR3aa: ASSPGSTDTQY
abundance: -; v_gene: TRBV13; CDR3aa: ASSLVAGGPFNEQF
abundance: -; v_gene: TRBV5-6; CDR3aa: ASSFYRSSYNSPLH
abundance: -; v_gene: TRBV6-6; CDR3aa: ASYGTATRGNTIY
abundance: few; v_gene: TRBV29-1; CDR3aa: SVEDPASGEETQY
abundance: -; v_gene: TRBV30; CDR3aa: AWRVPSGVAGELF
abundance: -; v_gene: TRBV7-2; CDR3aa: ASSLVRGNTEAF
abundance: -; v_gene: TRBV11-2; CDR3aa: ASSPGLRSTDTQY
abundance: -; v_gene: TRBV5-4; CDR3aa: ASSPKTSGSADTQY
abundance: -; v_gene: TRBV18; CDR3aa: ASSLDRTGEQY
abundance: -; v_gene: TRBV27; CDR3aa: ASSLRGSTNYGYT
abundance: -; v_gene: TRBV10-1; CDR3aa: ASSESVAGVHEQY